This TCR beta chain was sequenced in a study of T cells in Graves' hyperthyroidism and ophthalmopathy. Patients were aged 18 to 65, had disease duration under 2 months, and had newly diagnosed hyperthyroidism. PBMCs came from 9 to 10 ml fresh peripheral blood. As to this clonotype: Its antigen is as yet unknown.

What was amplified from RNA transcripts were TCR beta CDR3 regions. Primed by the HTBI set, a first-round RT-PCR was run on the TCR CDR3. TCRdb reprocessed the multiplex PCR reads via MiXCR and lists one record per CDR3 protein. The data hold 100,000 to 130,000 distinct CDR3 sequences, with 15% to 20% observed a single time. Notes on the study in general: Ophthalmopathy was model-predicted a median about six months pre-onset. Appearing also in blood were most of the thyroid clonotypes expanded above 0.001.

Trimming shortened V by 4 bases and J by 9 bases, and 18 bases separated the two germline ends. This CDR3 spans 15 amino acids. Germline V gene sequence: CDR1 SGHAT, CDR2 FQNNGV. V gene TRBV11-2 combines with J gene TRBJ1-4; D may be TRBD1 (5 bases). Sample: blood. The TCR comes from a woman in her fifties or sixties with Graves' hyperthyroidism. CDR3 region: CASSSYRRPYKKLFF. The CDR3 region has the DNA TGTGCCAGCAGCTCGTACAGGAGACCCTATAAAAAACTGTTTTTT.